This TCR beta chain is from a study of T cells in Graves' hyperthyroidism and ophthalmopathy. Trimming took off 7 bases at V and 8 bases at J, with 20 bases between the two ends. The CDR3 totals 14 residues. RNA transcripts provided the source from which TCR beta CDR3 regions were amplified. The primer set for the first-round RT-PCR of the TCR CDR3 was HTBI. MiXCR, run by TCRdb on the multiplex PCR reads, gives a single entry per CDR3 protein. The data hold fewer than 700,000 distinct CDR3 sequences, with roughly 18% observed a single time. This clonotype was counted ten times or more. The clonotype was recovered from a woman younger than 30 with Graves' ophthalmopathy. V is TRBV12-3 or TRBV12-4 and J is TRBJ1-2; D possibly corresponds to TRBD1 (6 bases). Sequenced: blood. DNA for the CDR3: TGTGCCAGCACCACAATCAGGGGAACTCAAGGCTACACCTTC. As protein: CASTTIRGTQGYTF.